The 22 T cell receptor beta chains below all came from one sample that was sequenced in a study of neurological immune-mediated disorders. One entry per CDR3 protein results from TCRdb running MiXCR on the 5' RACE reads. This table has under 100,000 distinct CDR3 sequences, about 4.3% appearing once. As for time point: longitudinal time-point 3. Sample: PBMCs. Receptors were obtained from a woman aged 60 to 75 with multiple sclerosis.

This clonotype was seen repeatedly, ten times or more. The DNA of the CDR3 is TGTGCCAGCAGCCCACTGGAAGGGTTGGCCGGCAATCAGCCCCAGCATTTT. Protein sequence: CASSPLEGLAGNQPQHF. This sequence joins TRBV4-2 and TRBJ1-5; no clear D gene. Per germline, CDR1 LGHNA and CDR2 YNFKEQ. This CDR3 is built from 17 residues. Trimming pared 4 bases from V and 2 bases from J, leaving 18 bases between.

At least ten counts were recorded for this clonotype. V is TRBV3-1 and J is TRBJ2-5; possible D gene TRBD2, 6 bases. Germline V CDR1 and CDR2: LGHDT, YNNKEL (reference sequence). This CDR3 has 14 amino acids. Trimming removed 1 base from V and 5 bases from J, with 11 bases in between. Here the CDR3 DNA reads TGTGCCAGCAGCCAAGTGACGGGGAGGGAGACCCAGTACTTC. Translated: CASSQVTGRETQYF.

This sequence joins TRBV7-7 and TRBJ2-1, with no clear D. Per germline, CDR1 SSHAT and CDR2 FNYEAQ (reference sequence). V shed 5 bases and J shed 11 bases, with 13 bases lying between them. The CDR3 totals 12 residues. The CDR3: CASSPGIGQQFF. The CDR3 DNA reads as TGTGCCAGCAGCCCTGGAATCGGACAGCAGTTCTTC.

This clonotype came up many times. This chain connects TRBV7-9 to TRBJ2-2; no reliable D call. The V gene's germline CDR1 is SEHNR and CDR2 FQNEAQ (reference sequence). The CDR3 runs 12 residues. V was cut by 6 bases and J by 6 bases, with 8 bases left in between. The CDR3 sequence is CASRGIPGELFF. The CDR3 DNA reads as TGTGCCAGCAGGGGAATTCCCGGGGAGCTGTTTTTT.

The table lists this clonotype with many counts. The chain has TRBV5-1 and TRBJ2-1; a weak D match, TRBD1 (6 bases). This CDR3 comprises 17 residues. Germline V gene lookup returns CDR1 SGHRS and CDR2 YFSETQ. V lost 0 bases to trimming and J lost 1 base, with 14 bases between them. This CDR3 is CASSLEIMDSSYNEQFF. For the CDR3, the DNA is TGCGCCAGCAGCTTGGAGATTATGGACAGTTCCTACAATGAGCAGTTCTTC. The full variable domain, rest sourced from reference TRBV5-1 and TRBJ2-1, is KAGVTQTPRYLIKTRGQQVTLSCSPISGHRSVSWYQQTPGQGLQFLFEYFSETQRNKGNFPGRFSGRQFSNSRSEMNVSTLELGDSALYLCASSLEIMDSSYNEQFFGPGTRLTVL.

This clonotype was seen ten or more times. The chain is built from TRBV29-1 and TRBJ2-5, with D possibly TRBD1 on 5 matching bases. CDR3 length: 14 residues. Germline-derived CDR1 and CDR2 are SQVTM and ANQGSEA. Trimming stripped 1 base from V and 4 bases from J, with 13 bases between. For the CDR3, the DNA is TGCAGCGTTGAAGGCTGGGGCTGGGGAGAGACCCAGTACTTC. Amino acids: CSVEGWGWGETQYF.

This clonotype was detected many times. This rearrangement joins TRBV5-1 to TRBJ2-1, with TRBD1 matching 8 bases. V gave up 0 bases and J gave up 6 bases; unmatched junction bases: 5. This CDR3 comprises 15 residues. Germline lookup yields CDR1 SGHRS and CDR2 YFSETQ. CDR3 residues: CASSLGQGAGNEQFF. CDR3 in DNA: TGCGCCAGCAGCTTGGGGCAGGGGGCAGGCAATGAGCAGTTCTTC.

Many counts were recorded for this clonotype. The chain carries TRBV20-1 and TRBJ2-3; D is ambiguous. The CDR3 consists of 11 residues. Trimming pared 6 bases from V and 6 bases from J, leaving 10 bases between. CDR1 and CDR2 (germline): DFQATT, SNEGSKA (reference sequence). CDR3 region: CSAQAGDTQYF. For the CDR3, the DNA is TGCAGTGCACAAGCCGGGGATACGCAGTATTTT.

This clonotype was seen more than once but under ten times. This rearrangement joins TRBV10-3 to TRBJ2-5; a weak D match, TRBD1 (6 bases). V gave up 6 bases and J gave up 2 bases, with 10 bases separating them. Looked up from germline, CDR1 is ENHRY and CDR2 is SYGVKD. The length of the CDR3 is 13 residues. The CDR3 sequence is CAIRIQGQETQYF. CDR3 coding DNA: TGTGCCATCAGAATTCAGGGGCAAGAGACCCAGTACTTC.

This clonotype showed up many times. V and J are TRBV27 and TRBJ2-7; 7 nucleotides align to TRBD2. The germline gives CDR1 MNHEY, CDR2 SMNVEV (reference sequence). Trimming took 7 bases from V and 0 from J; bases not matched to a gene: 3. The CDR3 sequence is 13 residues long. The CDR3 here is CASNGGSSYEQYF. CDR3 DNA sequence: TGTGCCAGCAACGGGGGGAGCTCCTACGAGCAGTACTTC.

The sample holds a few counts of this clonotype. The V call is TRBV30, the J call TRBJ2-2; TRBD1 might be the D (6 bases). This CDR3 has 18 residues. Germline V CDR1 and CDR2: GTSNPN, SVGIG (reference sequence). V was trimmed by 5 bases and J by 5 bases, leaving 27 bases between them. CDR3 region: CAWDNDNLWTAETGELFF. For the CDR3, the DNA is TGTGCCTGGGATAATGACAACCTTTGGACAGCAGAAACCGGGGAGCTGTTTTTT.

The table lists this clonotype with many counts. The chain couples TRBV3-1 to TRBJ1-2, with 8 bases identical to TRBD1. Germline CDR1 reads LGHDT; CDR2 reads YNNKEL (reference sequence). CDR3 length: 20 amino acids. After removal of 1 base from V and 1 base from J, the junction contained 17 bases not matched to a gene. The CDR3 here is CASSQATHRVDRGLNYGYTF. CDR3 bases: TGTGCCAGCAGCCAAGCCACCCATCGCGTTGACAGGGGTCTTAACTATGGCTACACCTTC. The entire variable domain, with the rest obtained from reference TRBV3-1 and TRBJ1-2, is as follows: DTAVSQTPKYLVTQMGNDKSIKCEQNLGHDTMYWYKQDSKKFLKIMFSYNNKELIINETVPNRFSPKSPDKAHLNLHINSLELGDSAVYFCASSQATHRVDRGLNYGYTFGSGTRLTVV.

This clonotype was recorded at least ten times. CDR3 DNA: TGCAGCGTTTTGGTTCCAGGGGCCCAAAAACTGTTTTTT. Protein sequence: CSVLVPGAQKLFF. The V gene is TRBV29-1, the J gene TRBJ1-4; a weak D match, TRBD1 (6 bases). Trimming removed 5 bases from V and 9 bases from J, with 16 bases in between. Germline V gives CDR1 SQVTM, CDR2 ANQGSEA. The CDR3 has 13 amino acids.

This clonotype was observed at least ten times. This rearrangement joins TRBV12-3 or TRBV12-4 to TRBJ1-2, with TRBD1 matching 9 bases. Trimming at V came to 5 bases and at J to 6 bases, leaving 7 bases not matched to a gene. The CDR3 contains 14 residues. The CDR3 loop is CASSPTGQGNGYTF. The CDR3 coding sequence is TGTGCCAGCAGTCCTACAGGACAGGGGAATGGCTACACCTTC.

This clonotype was counted ten times or more. V is TRBV10-3 and J is TRBJ1-5; D is uncertain. The CDR3 covers 13 residues. In germline, CDR1 is ENHRY, CDR2 SYGVKD. Trimming left V 7 bases short and J 6 bases short, with 13 bases between. The CDR3 sequence: CAIKNEEAQPQHF. DNA of the CDR3: TGTGCCATCAAGAACGAAGAGGCTCAGCCCCAGCATTTT.

Ten or more counts support this clonotype. The chain recombines TRBV15 with TRBJ2-3; D is uncertain. Between the trimmed V and J ends, which lost 1 base and 0 bases, there was a span of 14 bases. The CDR3 runs 17 residues. Per the germline V gene, CDR1 is LNHNV and CDR2 is YYDKDF (reference sequence). The CDR3 DNA is TGTGCCACCAGCAGAGCGGGTCTTGGGAAGAGCACAGATACGCAGTATTTT. Translated, it gives CATSRAGLGKSTDTQYF.

This clonotype was picked up many times. The rearrangement uses TRBV7-2 and TRBJ2-3; possibly TRBD2 for D (6 bases). Germline assignment: CDR1 SGHTA and CDR2 FQGNSA. This CDR3 has 14 amino acids. Trimming stripped 5 bases from V and 2 bases from J, with 11 bases between. CDR3 nucleotides: TGTGCCAGCAGCATTAGCGGTCACACAGATACGCAGTATTTT. This translates into CASSISGHTDTQYF.

At least ten counts were recorded for this clonotype. The chain couples TRBV20-1 to TRBJ1-1; D gene uncertain. The ends were cut back, 0 bases at V and 4 bases at J, with 6 bases in the middle. The length of the CDR3 is 12 residues. The V gene's germline CDR1 is DFQATT and CDR2 SNEGSKA (reference sequence). The CDR3 is CSARDGPTEAFF. The CDR3 DNA is TGCAGTGCTAGAGATGGCCCCACTGAAGCTTTCTTT.

This clonotype came up many times. This sequence joins TRBV12-3 or TRBV12-4 and TRBJ1-1; D is perhaps TRBD1 (5 bases). V was shortened by 6 bases and J by 4 bases, with 12 bases between the two germline ends. The CDR3 length is 13 residues. CDR3 region: CASSLWRGTEAFF. CDR3 nucleotide sequence: TGTGCCAGCAGCCTTTGGAGGGGCACTGAAGCTTTCTTT.

This clonotype was seen at least ten times. The CDR3 DNA reads as TGTGCCAGCAGCCAAGCGACAGGGGGGAATCAGCCCCAGCATTTT. It is translated as CASSQATGGNQPQHF. The J gene is TRBJ1-5, the V gene TRBV3-1; 9 bases agree with TRBD1. The CDR3 covers 15 residues. CDR1 and CDR2 from the germline V gene are LGHDT and YNNKEL (reference sequence). J lost 4 bases, V lost 1 base, and 2 bases had no gene match.

This clonotype was counted ten times or more. This chain connects TRBV14 to TRBJ2-1; unclear D gene. V lost 2 bases and J lost 2, with 4 bases in between. Per the germline V gene, CDR1 is SGHDN and CDR2 is FVKESK. This CDR3 has 13 amino acids. The chain's CDR3 is CASSQQTYNEQFF. The CDR3 nucleotides are TGTGCCAGCAGCCAACAGACCTACAATGAGCAGTTCTTC.

This clonotype was detected ten times or more. The rearrangement joins TRBV28 to TRBJ2-5; possible D gene TRBD1, 6 bases. Germline CDR1 MDHEN, CDR2 SYDVKM. The length of the CDR3 is 16 residues. V shed 4 bases and J shed 5 bases, with 20 bases lying between them. The CDR3 region is CASSSLFPDRTETQYF. CDR3 sequence (DNA): TGTGCCAGCAGTTCCCTATTCCCGGACAGAACGGAGACCCAGTACTTC.